The 29 T cell receptor beta chains in this list originate from one sample, sequenced in a study of shared clonotypes between healthy human individuals. The assay was immunoSEQ multiplex PCR, and TCRdb's table has in-frame clones only and misses some. Of some 1.5 million clones in the sample, 95% to 97% were seen once. What was sequenced was naive CD4+ T cells sorted from blood. The subset denotes: CD45RA+ positively selected. The source is a man aged 25 to 45 in good health.

The rearrangement joins TRBV5-1 to TRBJ2-1; D possibly corresponds to TRBD2 (5 bases). CDR1 is SGHRS, CDR2 YFSETQ, per germline. The ends were cut back, 4 bases at V and 8 bases at J, with 16 bases in the middle. The CDR3 covers 14 residues. The CDR3: CASSPLRAFDEQFF. DNA of the CDR3: TGCGCCAGCAGCCCCCTGAGGGCTTTCGATGAGCAGTTCTTC.

The J gene is TRBJ2-7, the V gene TRBV21-1; TRBD1, the table's D call, lacks a check against the DNA. TRBV21-1 is marked as a pseudogene. This CDR3 has 15 amino acids. CDR3 coding DNA: TGTGCCAGCAGCGCACGGACAGATTCCCCTTACGAGCAGTACTTC. Its translation is CASSARTDSPYEQYF.

This chain joins TRBV5-1 and TRBJ2-3; TRBD2 matches at 10 bases. Germline lookup yields CDR1 SGHRS and CDR2 YFSETQ. The CDR3 has 24 residues. V shed 4 bases and J 0 bases; nucleotides not matched to a gene: 29. CDR3 bases: TGCGCCAGCAGCCAAAACCGGGACAGACGGACTAGCGGACATCTTCGACCTAGCACAGATACGCAGTATTTT. Translating gives CASSQNRDRRTSGHLRPSTDTQYF.

This sequence joins TRBV27 and TRBJ2-5; possibly TRBD2 for D (5 bases). V lost 6 bases to trimming and J lost 2 bases, with 19 bases between them. The CDR3 length is 16 residues. Germline V lookup: CDR1 MNHEY, CDR2 SMNVEV (reference sequence). CDR3 region: CASSPLYRTGQETQYF. CDR3 nucleotides: TGTGCCAGCAGCCCCCTTTACCGTACGGGGCAAGAGACCCAGTACTTC.

This clone showed up just a few times. The chain carries TRBV14 and TRBJ2-7; D might be TRBD2 (6 bases). This CDR3 region has 14 residues. Trimming left V 2 bases short and J 3 bases short, with 11 bases between. Germline V gives CDR1 SGHDN, CDR2 FVKESK. CDR3 in DNA: TGTGCCAGCAGCCAACCGGGAGCCTACTACGAGCAGTACTTC. This sequence encodes CASSQPGAYYEQYF.

The DNA of the CDR3 is TGTGCCAGCAGCTTAGATCGAACGGGACAGGGGGGGTCCTACAATGAGCAGTTCTTC. Its protein is CASSLDRTGQGGSYNEQFF. This chain links TRBV11-2 with TRBJ2-1; 11 nucleotides agree with TRBD1. Trimming removed 0 bases from V and 1 base from J; junction bases left unmatched: 8. The germline CDR1 and CDR2 sequences are SGHAT and FQNNGV. The length of the CDR3 is 19 residues.

The rearrangement uses TRBV5-4 and TRBJ2-1; 11 positions match TRBD2. Germline V gene lookup returns CDR1 SGHNT and CDR2 YYREEE (reference sequence). V was clipped by 4 bases and J by 6 bases; unmatched bases: 12. The CDR3 consists of 17 residues. The CDR3 loop is CASSTGLAGSLFNEQFF. CDR3 in DNA: TGTGCCAGCAGCACCGGACTAGCGGGCTCCCTTTTCAATGAGCAGTTCTTC.

Only one count was recorded for this clone. This same CDR3 is encoded by further DNA sequences in the sample. The chain has TRBV9 and TRBJ2-7; 9 nucleotides align to TRBD1. Looked up from germline, CDR1 is SGDLS and CDR2 is YYNGEE. Germline trimming cut 0 bases from V and 1 base from J; bases unmatched to any gene: 2. CDR3 length equals 15 residues. CDR3: CASSVADRGSYEQYF. CDR3 bases: TGTGCCAGCAGCGTAGCGGACAGGGGTTCCTACGAGCAGTACTTC.

The count of this clone is one. The chain employs TRBV9 and TRBJ2-1, with D perhaps matching TRBD1 (5 bases). Trimming took 3 bases from V and 5 from J, leaving 12 bases between them. In germline, CDR1 is SGDLS, CDR2 YYNGEE. There are 14 residues in the CDR3. For the CDR3, the DNA is TGTGCCAGCAGCGCAGCAGGGTTCCACAATGAGCAGTTCTTC. This translates into CASSAAGFHNEQFF.

This chain links TRBV11-2 with TRBJ2-1; D gene uncertain. Germline V gene lookup returns CDR1 SGHAT and CDR2 FQNNGV. V lost 1 base to trimming and J lost 3 bases, with 7 bases between them. CDR3 size: 14 residues. CDR3 sequence (DNA): TGTGCCAGCAGCTTAGGGCGGTACTACAATGAGCAGTTCTTC. Its translation: CASSLGRYYNEQFF.

This clone was picked up a small number of times. V gene TRBV5-1 combines with J gene TRBJ2-4; D may be TRBD2 (5 bases). The CDR3 runs 14 residues. The germline gives CDR1 SGHRS, CDR2 YFSETQ. Trimming removed 1 base from V and 8 bases from J, with 13 bases in between. The CDR3 protein is CASSLRRDGDIQYF. The DNA for the CDR3 is TGCGCCAGCAGCTTGAGACGGGATGGAGACATTCAGTACTTC. The whole variable domain, filled in from reference TRBV5-1 and TRBJ2-4, reads KAGVTQTPRYLIKTRGQQVTLSCSPISGHRSVSWYQQTPGQGLQFLFEYFSETQRNKGNFPGRFSGRQFSNSRSEMNVSTLELGDSALYLCASSLRRDGDIQYFGAGTRLSVL.

The chain is built from TRBV27 and TRBJ2-5; tentative D call: TRBD2 (6 bases). This CDR3 contains 15 residues. The germline gives CDR1 MNHEY, CDR2 SMNVEV (reference sequence). The ends were cut back, 9 bases at V and 3 bases at J, with 20 bases in the middle. CDR3 residues: CASRFWGTPEETQYF. For the CDR3, the DNA is TGTGCCAGTCGGTTTTGGGGGACTCCAGAAGAGACCCAGTACTTC.

The chain has TRBV9 and TRBJ2-3, with a possible D match to TRBD2 (5 bases). The CDR3 spans 15 residues. The ends were cut back, 0 bases at V and 0 bases at J, with 8 bases in the middle. The germline CDR1 and CDR2 sequences are SGDLS and YYNGEE. DNA for the CDR3: TGTGCCAGCAGCGTAGGACTACTTAGCACAGATACGCAGTATTTT. It is translated as CASSVGLLSTDTQYF.

Concerning this clone itself: The same CDR3 also results from other DNA sequences found in this sample. J is TRBJ2-7 and V is TRBV6-5, with D uncertain. Germline CDR1 is MNHEY and CDR2 is SVGAGI. The V end was cut by 1 base, the J end by 0 bases, with 4 bases between. CDR3 length: 13 residues. CDR3 bases: TGTGCCAGCAGTTACTTCGGCTCCTACGAGCAGTACTTC. Its protein product is CASSYFGSYEQYF.

V and J are TRBV9 and TRBJ2-7, with D unresolved. Per germline, CDR1 SGDLS and CDR2 YYNGEE. The CDR3 spans 16 residues. Trimming pared 4 bases from V and 2 bases from J, leaving 19 bases between. CDR3 region: CASSPKDGVTAYEQYF. The CDR3 nucleotides read TGTGCCAGCAGCCCTAAGGATGGAGTCACTGCCTACGAGCAGTACTTC.

There are a few counts of this clone. The chain is built from TRBV12-5 and TRBJ1-5; D call uncertain. V lost 6 bases, J lost 0 bases, and 6 bases lay in between. The CDR3 is 13 residues long. The V gene's germline CDR1 is LGHNT and CDR2 FRNRAP. The CDR3 spells CASGLNSNQPQHF. The CDR3 DNA is TGTGCTAGTGGGCTCAATAGCAATCAGCCCCAGCATTTT.

There are a few counts of this clone. Within the sample, other DNA sequences also encode this same CDR3. The chain uses TRBV18 and TRBJ2-6, with D uncertain. CDR1 and CDR2 from the germline V gene are KGHSH and LQKENI. This CDR3 has 14 amino acids. The V and J ends lost 0 bases and 0 bases respectively, with 0 bases between them. The CDR3: CASSPPSGANVLTF. Here the CDR3 DNA reads TGTGCCAGCTCACCACCCTCTGGGGCCAACGTCCTGACTTTC.

In this sample, this clone turned up once. The CDR3 coding sequence is TGTGCCAGCTCATCGACTCAAACTAACACGGGGCAAGAGACCCAGTACTTC. It is translated as CASSSTQTNTGQETQYF. This chain connects TRBV18 to TRBJ2-5; D might be TRBD2 (5 bases). Germline V gene sequence: CDR1 KGHSH, CDR2 LQKENI. The CDR3 is 17 amino acids. V lost 5 bases, J lost 2 bases, and 21 bases lay in between.

This chain connects TRBV7-9 to TRBJ2-2; the match to TRBD2 covers 13 bases. The ends lost 5 bases at V and 6 bases at J; junction bases unmatched: 9. The CDR3 is made up of 17 amino acids. Germline-derived CDR1 and CDR2 are SEHNR and FQNEAQ (reference sequence). The CDR3 loop reads CASSPGTSGTGAGELFF. The CDR3 coding sequence is TGTGCCAGCAGCCCAGGGACTAGCGGGACCGGGGCCGGGGAGCTGTTTTTT.

Comments on this clone: Different DNA sequences within this sample yield the same CDR3. This chain uses TRBV7-9 with TRBJ2-1; the D gene is possibly TRBD1 (6 bases). Trimming cost V 3 bases and J 4 bases, with 13 bases left between them. The CDR3 is 15 residues long. The V gene's germline CDR1 is SEHNR and CDR2 FQNEAQ (reference sequence). DNA for the CDR3: TGTGCCAGCAGCTTGGAGAGGGGGTCATACAATGAGCAGTTCTTC. This sequence encodes CASSLERGSYNEQFF.

The rearrangement joins TRBV29-1 to TRBJ1-2; a possible D gene is TRBD1 (5 bases). V was cut by 6 bases and J by 5 bases, with 10 bases left in between. This CDR3 has 11 residues. Per germline, CDR1 SQVTM and CDR2 ANQGSEA. The CDR3 coding sequence is TGCAGCGTGGGGACCCAGTATGGCTACACCTTC. It encodes CSVGTQYGYTF. The whole variable domain, remainder taken from reference TRBV29-1 and TRBJ1-2, is SAVISQKPSRDICQRGTSLTIQCQVDSQVTMMFWYRQQPGQSLTLIATANQGSEATYESGFVIDKFPISRPNLTFSTLTVSNMSPEDSSIYLCSVGTQYGYTFGSGTRLTVV.

The V and J genes are TRBV5-1 and TRBJ1-4; 10 nucleotides line up with TRBD1. Per germline, CDR1 SGHRS and CDR2 YFSETQ. V dropped 1 base and J dropped 7; count of bases not matched to a gene: 4. This CDR3 region has 15 residues. CDR3 amino acids: CASSLFGTGAEKLFF. For the CDR3, the DNA is TGCGCCAGCAGCTTGTTCGGGACAGGGGCTGAAAAACTGTTTTTT.

This chain links TRBV14 with TRBJ1-2; possibly TRBD1 for D (6 bases). The germline V gene encodes CDR1 SGHDN and CDR2 FVKESK. The ends were cut back, 2 bases at V and 4 bases at J, with 17 bases in the middle. The CDR3 is 16 amino acids. CDR3 DNA sequence: TGTGCCAGCAGCCAAAGGCCCGGGGGCGCTTCCTATGGCTACACCTTC. Translating it yields CASSQRPGGASYGYTF.

In DNA, the CDR3 is TGTGCCAGCAGTTGGGACAGGACATACAATGAGCAGTTCTTC. Its translation: CASSWDRTYNEQFF. V gene TRBV2 combines with J gene TRBJ2-1, with TRBD1 identical over 8 bases. CDR3 size: 14 residues. Germline values: CDR1 SNHLY, CDR2 FYNNEI. Germline trimming cut 5 bases from V and 4 bases from J; bases unmatched to any gene: 4.

The chain employs TRBV4-2 and TRBJ2-7, with unresolved D. There are 11 residues in the CDR3. Trimming stripped 0 bases from V and 5 bases from J, with 2 bases between. Germline CDR1 and CDR2: LGHNA and YNFKEQ. In DNA, the CDR3 is TGTGCCAGCAGCCAAGAGGACGAGCAGTACTTC. It codes for CASSQEDEQYF.

To note about this clone: This same CDR3 is encoded by further DNA sequences in the sample. The V call is TRBV30, the J call TRBJ2-3; the match to TRBD1 covers 7 bases. Looked up from germline, CDR1 is GTSNPN and CDR2 is SVGIG (reference sequence). The CDR3 consists of 13 residues. V lost 4 bases to trimming and J lost 3 bases; unmatched junction nucleotides: 4. The CDR3 coding sequence is TGTGCCTGGAACAGGGGTGGGACAGATACGCAGTATTTT. Protein: CAWNRGGTDTQYF. Using reference TRBV30 and TRBJ2-3 for the parts outside the CDR3, the full variable domain is SQTIHQWPATLVQPVGSPLSLECTVEGTSNPNLYWYRQAAGRGLQLLFYSVGIGQISSEVPQNLSASRPQDRQFILSSKKLLLSDSGFYLCAWNRGGTDTQYFGPGTRLTVL.

V is TRBV4-2 and J is TRBJ2-2; 13 bases agree with TRBD2. Germline CDR1 is LGHNA and CDR2 is YNFKEQ. J gave up 4 bases and V 5 bases, and 4 bases lay outside the gene matches. The CDR3 contains 16 residues. The CDR3 sequence is CASSYRLAGGTGELFF. The CDR3 nucleotides read TGTGCCAGCAGCTACCGACTAGCGGGAGGCACCGGGGAGCTGTTTTTT.

This chain connects TRBV18 to TRBJ2-7; 8 nucleotides align to TRBD1. The germline gives CDR1 KGHSH, CDR2 LQKENI. J lost 2 bases, V lost 0 bases, and 9 bases had no gene match. This CDR3 is 17 amino acids long. For the CDR3, the DNA is TGTGCCAGCTCACCACCGACCGGGACAGGATTAACCTACGAGCAGTACTTC. Protein product: CASSPPTGTGLTYEQYF.

This clone was seen only once. The chain links TRBV4-3 to TRBJ2-1; 12 positions match TRBD2. This CDR3 region has 15 residues. Germline V gene sequence: CDR1 LGHNA, CDR2 YSLEER. After removal of 3 bases from V and 6 bases from J, the junction contained 3 bases not matched to a gene. CDR3 sequence: CASSHLAGGPNEQFF. As DNA, the CDR3 is TGCGCCAGCAGCCATCTAGCGGGAGGGCCCAATGAGCAGTTCTTC.